This TCR beta chain derives from a study of molecular identifiers for immune sequencing clone quantification. The sample holds one count of this clonotype. A read error may explain this, as a much larger clone is one base away. Sorting recovered naive CD8 T cells on a CD8+CD4-CCR7+CD45RA+ profile. Germline assignment: CDR1 MNHEY and CDR2 SVGAGI. The CDR3 is made up of 14 amino acids. V was cut by 6 bases and J by 6 bases, with 12 bases left in between. A single record per CDR3 protein comes from TCRdb applying MiXCR to the PCR reads. The sample has about 65,000 distinct CDR3 sequences, less than 20% seen once.

The chain has TRBV6-5 and TRBJ1-6; no firm D call. The sequence was obtained from a human donor in good health. Some libraries in this study had Jurkat cell RNA spiked in. The sample taken for sequencing was naive CD8+ T cells from blood, with Jurkat cell RNA spiked in. The subset here: FACS-sorted CD8+CD4-CCR7+CD45RA+ naive T cells. This chain's CDR3 is CASRTGLCNSPLHF. The CDR3 region has the DNA TGTGCCAGCAGGACGGGCCTCTGTAATTCACCCCTCCACTTT.